The present T cell receptor beta chain was sequenced within a study of blood T cell repertoires in COVID-19. Background on the study: Samples of COVID-19 (acute and convalescent) were obtained from the United States, Italy and Spain. From T cells, B-cell-depleted T cells, or PBMCs came the material, which was cDNA or gDNA.

Per the original data handling: Amplifying reference gene primers gave estimates of nucleated cell counts. The repertoire was sequenced with immunoSEQ multiplex PCR; TCRdb's copy has only in-frame clones and lacks some. That table is the source of V, J and clone size, and D and trimming were worked out from the DNA. The sample yields more than 250,000 clones, roughly 87% seen once. The CDR3 sequence is 13 residues long. Germline-derived CDR1 and CDR2 are SGHAT and FQNNGV. V lost 8 bases and J 0 bases, leaving 7 bases between the germline ends. The chain has TRBV11-2 and TRBJ2-2; D gene uncertain. The sequenced sample was peripheral blood. The TCR comes from a man aged 50-60 years with active or convalescent COVID-19. In DNA, the CDR3 is TGTGCCAGCGGCACCTCGAACACCGGGGAGCTGTTTTTT. It is translated as CASGTSNTGELFF.